A single sample gave rise to the 14 T cell receptor beta chains below, sequenced in a study of identical twins. TCRdb fed the 5' RACE reads into MiXCR, producing one record per CDR3 protein. Of roughly 570,000 distinct CDR3 sequences listed, 9% to 10% are singletons. These data also featured in a second study, about yellow fever vaccine responses in identical twins.

Sample: PBMCs. All receptors come from a woman under 30 in good health.

This clonotype was counted only a few times. The chain is built from TRBV28 and TRBJ2-2; no reliable D call. The CDR3 has 15 residues. The germline V gene has CDR1 MDHEN and CDR2 SYDVKM. Deletions cut 3 bases from V and 2 bases from J, with 10 bases between. The CDR3 region has the DNA TGTGCCAGCAGTTTGCCTCCCAGAAACACCGGGGAGCTGTTTTTT. Amino acids: CASSLPPRNTGELFF.

This chain uses TRBV5-6 with TRBJ2-3; D might be TRBD2 (5 bases). Deletions cut 1 base from V and 3 bases from J, with 9 bases between. The CDR3 length is 14 residues. Germline V gene lookup returns CDR1 SGHDT and CDR2 YYEEEE. CDR3 protein: CASSLFGETDTQYF. The CDR3 region has the DNA TGTGCCAGCAGCTTGTTCGGGGAAACAGATACGCAGTATTTT. The full variable domain, with the rest looked up from reference TRBV5-6 and TRBJ2-3, is DAGVTQSPTHLIKTRGQQVTLRCSPKSGHDTVSWYQQALGQGPQFIFQYYEEEERQRGNFPDRFSGHQFPNYSSELNVNALLLGDSALYLCASSLFGETDTQYFGPGTRLTVL.

In this sample, this clonotype turned up many times. V gene TRBV9 combines with J gene TRBJ1-4; 10 bases line up with TRBD1. With V trimmed by 4 bases and J by 5 bases, 5 bases remained unmatched. This CDR3 region has 15 residues. Germline loops: CDR1 SGDLS, CDR2 YYNGEE. The CDR3, as DNA: TGTGCCAGCAGCCCCCGACAGGGGGCGAATGAAAAACTGTTTTTT. As protein: CASSPRQGANEKLFF.

The sample holds many counts of this clonotype. The chain carries TRBV5-1 and TRBJ2-1; D may be TRBD2 (6 bases). Germline V gives CDR1 SGHRS, CDR2 YFSETQ. The CDR3 totals 17 residues. V lost 0 bases and J lost 5, with 18 bases in between. Here the CDR3 reads CASSLVLGGGINNEQFF. CDR3 sequence (DNA): TGCGCCAGCAGCTTGGTGCTTGGTGGCGGGATAAACAATGAGCAGTTCTTC.

This chain connects TRBV30 to TRBJ2-2; no clear D. CDR1 is GTSNPN, CDR2 SVGIG, per germline (reference sequence). The CDR3 totals 11 residues. V was pared by 6 bases and J by 1 base, with 3 bases between. The CDR3 here is CACGNTGELFF. Written as DNA, the CDR3 is TGTGCCTGTGGGAACACCGGGGAGCTGTTTTTT.

This clonotype was counted only a few times. This chain links TRBV12-5 with TRBJ2-5; 8 positions match TRBD2. The germline V gene has CDR1 LGHNT and CDR2 FRNRAP. Losses at the gene ends were 7 bases for V and 4 bases for J; bases not matched to a gene: 8. This CDR3 region has 14 residues. The CDR3 reads CASAAPGGGETQYF. As DNA, the CDR3 is TGTGCTAGTGCCGCGCCGGGGGGGGGAGAGACCCAGTACTTC.

V gene TRBV9 combines with J gene TRBJ2-1; 15 positions match TRBD2. The CDR3 is 16 residues long. Germline trimming cut 5 bases from V and 5 bases from J; bases unmatched to any gene: 5. Germline lookup yields CDR1 SGDLS and CDR2 YYNGEE. DNA of the CDR3: TGTGCCAGCAGGAGGACTAGCGGGGGGGAGAACAATGAGCAGTTCTTC. It translates to CASRRTSGGENNEQFF.

This clonotype was picked up a small number of times. This chain uses TRBV6-5 with TRBJ2-5; 8 positions agree with TRBD2. The CDR3 has 19 residues. Losses at the gene ends were 2 bases for V and 3 bases for J; bases not matched to a gene: 17. Germline V lookup: CDR1 MNHEY, CDR2 SVGAGI. The CDR3 DNA follows: TGTGCCAGCAGTTACACACCTAGTGCTTTGGGGACTAGGGAAGAGACCCAGTACTTC. Its translation is CASSYTPSALGTREETQYF.

The chain links TRBV4-1 to TRBJ2-7; either TRBD1 or TRBD2 may fit D (5 bases each). The V end lost 5 bases, the J end lost 4 bases, and 18 bases lay between the germline ends. Germline CDR1 MGHRA, CDR2 YSYEKL. The length of the CDR3 is 15 residues. The CDR3 DNA reads as TGCGCCAGCAGCGCTCGGGACGGATGGGCGTACGAGCAGTACTTC. Its protein product is CASSARDGWAYEQYF.

This clonotype was seen more than once but under ten times. The V gene is TRBV6-1, the J gene TRBJ2-3, with D unclear. The CDR3 loop spans 13 amino acids. The germline V and J ends were trimmed by 7 bases and 3 bases, with 11 bases remaining between them. Germline lookup yields CDR1 MNHNS and CDR2 SASEGT. As DNA, the CDR3 is TGTGCCAGCAACAAACCCTTGACAGATACGCAGTATTTT. Encoded protein: CASNKPLTDTQYF.

This clonotype was picked up many times. The chain couples TRBV5-1 to TRBJ2-2; TRBD1 matches at 8 bases. V lost 4 bases, J lost 2 bases, and 4 bases stayed unmatched. This CDR3 comprises 15 residues. Germline loops: CDR1 SGHRS, CDR2 YFSETQ. The CDR3 spells CASSPGQANTGELFF. For the CDR3, the DNA is TGCGCCAGCAGCCCGGGACAGGCTAACACCGGGGAGCTGTTTTTT.

This clonotype was observed a few times. A junction boundary mismatches the germline segment, possibly from a read error. The chain links TRBV7-9 to TRBJ2-2; D may be TRBD1 (6 bases). The CDR3 is 14 residues long. The germline V gene encodes CDR1 SEHNR and CDR2 FQNEAQ (reference sequence). CDR3 coding DNA: TGTGCCAGCCTCGGACAGCAGAACGCCGGGGAGCTGTTTTTT. As protein: CASLGQQNAGELFF.

This clonotype was seen at least ten times. The chain combines TRBV3-1 with TRBJ2-7; no firm D call. Germline V lookup: CDR1 LGHDT, CDR2 YNNKEL (reference sequence). V lost 3 bases to trimming and J lost 2 bases, with 14 bases between them. The CDR3 length is 15 residues. CDR3 sequence reads: CASSHGTTETYEQYF. CDR3 in DNA: TGTGCCAGCAGCCACGGCACGACGGAAACCTACGAGCAGTACTTC.

The J gene is TRBJ2-2, the V gene TRBV7-9; no clear D gene. Germline V gives CDR1 SEHNR, CDR2 FQNEAQ (reference sequence). The CDR3 sequence is 14 residues long. Trimming took off 5 bases at V and 0 bases at J, with 7 bases between the two ends. CDR3 in DNA: TGTGCCAGCAGCCCGTCGGCGAACACCGGGGAGCTGTTTTTT. This sequence encodes CASSPSANTGELFF.